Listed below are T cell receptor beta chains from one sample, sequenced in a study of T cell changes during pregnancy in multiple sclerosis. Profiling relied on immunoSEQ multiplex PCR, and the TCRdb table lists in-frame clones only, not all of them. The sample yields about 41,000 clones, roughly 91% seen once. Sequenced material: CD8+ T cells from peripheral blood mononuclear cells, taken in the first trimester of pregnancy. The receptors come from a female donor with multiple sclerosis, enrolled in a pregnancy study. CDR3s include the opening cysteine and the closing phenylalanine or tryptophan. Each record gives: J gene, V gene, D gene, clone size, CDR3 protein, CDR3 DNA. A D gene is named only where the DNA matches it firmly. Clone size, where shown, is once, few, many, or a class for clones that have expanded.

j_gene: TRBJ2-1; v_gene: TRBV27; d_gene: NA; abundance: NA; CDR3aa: CASSLWSSSYNEQFF; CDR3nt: TGTGCCAGCAGTTTGTGGTCGAGCTCCTACAATGAGCAGTTCTTC
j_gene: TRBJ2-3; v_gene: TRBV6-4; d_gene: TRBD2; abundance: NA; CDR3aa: CASSALAGVTDTQYF; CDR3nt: TGTGCCAGCAGTGCGCTAGCGGGGGTCACAGATACGCAGTATTTT
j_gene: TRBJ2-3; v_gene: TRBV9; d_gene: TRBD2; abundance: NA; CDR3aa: CASSVNALAGKDTQYF; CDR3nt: TGTGCCAGCAGCGTCAATGCTCTAGCGGGGAAAGATACGCAGTATTTT
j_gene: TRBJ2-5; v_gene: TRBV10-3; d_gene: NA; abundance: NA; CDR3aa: CAISERGREGETQYF; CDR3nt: TGTGCCATCAGTGAGAGGGGAAGGGAAGGGGAGACCCAGTACTTC
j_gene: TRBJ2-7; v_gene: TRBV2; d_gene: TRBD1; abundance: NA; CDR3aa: CASSEGTGNYEQYF; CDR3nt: TGTGCCAGCAGTGAAGGGACAGGTAATTACGAGCAGTACTTC
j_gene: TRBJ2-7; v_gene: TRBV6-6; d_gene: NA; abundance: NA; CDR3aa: CASSPQGREQYF; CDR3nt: TGTGCCAGCAGCCCCCAGGGGCGGGAGCAGTACTTC
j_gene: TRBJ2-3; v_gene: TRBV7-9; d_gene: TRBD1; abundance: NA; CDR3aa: CASSWTGADFATDTQYF; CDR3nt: TGTGCCAGCAGCTGGACAGGAGCCGATTTTGCGACAGATACGCAGTATTTT
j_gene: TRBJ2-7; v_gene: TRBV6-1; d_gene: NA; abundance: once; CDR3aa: CASSEGSRARLGEQYF; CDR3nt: TGTGCCAGCAGTGAAGGTAGCAGGGCGAGGTTAGGGGAGCAGTACTTC
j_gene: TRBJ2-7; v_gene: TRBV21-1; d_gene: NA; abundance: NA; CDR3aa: CASRGARWSSYEQYF; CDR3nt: TGTGCCAGCAGGGGGGCGCGGTGGAGCTCCTACGAGCAGTACTTC
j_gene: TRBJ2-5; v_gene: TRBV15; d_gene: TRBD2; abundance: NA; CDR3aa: CATSRRTGGFAETQYF; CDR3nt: TGTGCCACCAGCAGACGAACCGGGGGGTTTGCAGAGACCCAGTACTTC
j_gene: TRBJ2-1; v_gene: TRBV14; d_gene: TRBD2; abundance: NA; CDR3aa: CASSHGGLAGYNEQFF; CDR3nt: TGTGCCAGCAGCCACGGAGGACTAGCGGGGTACAATGAGCAGTTCTTC
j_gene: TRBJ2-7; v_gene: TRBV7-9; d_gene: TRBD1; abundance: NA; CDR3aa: CASSPPSGGREQYF; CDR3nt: TGTGCCAGCAGCCCGCCTTCAGGGGGCCGCGAGCAGTACTTC
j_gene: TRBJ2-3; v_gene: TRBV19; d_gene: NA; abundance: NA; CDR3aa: CASNPGAARITDTQYF; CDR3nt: TGTGCCAGTAACCCAGGGGCGGCCCGAATCACAGATACGCAGTATTTT
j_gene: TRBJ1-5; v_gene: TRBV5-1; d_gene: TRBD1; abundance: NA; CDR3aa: CASSRGTGDNQPQHF; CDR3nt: TGCGCCAGCAGCAGGGGGACAGGCGACAATCAGCCCCAGCATTTT
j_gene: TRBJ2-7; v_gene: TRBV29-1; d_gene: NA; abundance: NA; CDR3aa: CSVALAGSELYEQYF; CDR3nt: TGCAGCGTTGCCTTGGCAGGGTCCGAACTCTACGAGCAGTACTTC
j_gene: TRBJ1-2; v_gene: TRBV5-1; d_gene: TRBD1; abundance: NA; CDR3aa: CASSQLKTGGAWKGYTF; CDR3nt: TGCGCCAGCAGCCAATTGAAGACAGGGGGCGCCTGGAAGGGCTACACCTTC
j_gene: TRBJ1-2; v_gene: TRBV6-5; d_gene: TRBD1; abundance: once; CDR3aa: CASSYSTGGYGYTF; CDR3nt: TGTGCCAGCAGTTACTCGACAGGGGGTTATGGCTACACCTTC
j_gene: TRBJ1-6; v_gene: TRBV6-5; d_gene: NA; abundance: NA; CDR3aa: CASSYSGADNSPLHF; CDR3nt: TGTGCCAGCAGTTACTCGGGAGCCGATAATTCACCCCTCCACTTT
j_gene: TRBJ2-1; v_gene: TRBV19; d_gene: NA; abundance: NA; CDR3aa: CASGQSYNEQFF; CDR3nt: TGTGCCAGCGGACAGTCCTACAATGAGCAGTTCTTC
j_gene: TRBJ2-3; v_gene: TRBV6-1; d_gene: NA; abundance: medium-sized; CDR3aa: CASSIATGGTDTQYF; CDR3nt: TGTGCCAGCAGCATCGCGACAGGTGGCACAGATACGCAGTATTTT